The rows below give T cell receptor beta chains drawn from one sample of a study of blood T cell repertoires in COVID-19. Using immunoSEQ multiplex PCR, the repertoire was profiled, and TCRdb retains in-frame clones only, with some absent. The sample contains fewer than 300,000 clones, 80% to 90% of which appear only once. Sequenced sample: peripheral blood. All receptors derive from a woman aged 50 to 60 who had recovered from COVID-19. Both conserved end residues are trimmed from each CDR3. The order of the fields is CDR3 length, V gene, clone size, J gene, CDR3 protein. The size of a clone is reported for some rows only, either as once, few or many, or as a class for expanded clones.

length: 16
V: TRBV21-1
size: many
J: TRBJ2-7
CDR3: ASSARDRIPPYHYEQY

length: 13
V: TRBV5-1
size: once
J: TRBJ1-2
CDR3: ASREDSSANYGYT

length: 14
V: TRBV27
size: -
J: TRBJ1-2
CDR3: ASSPRTGLLNYGYT

length: 11
V: TRBV9
size: -
J: TRBJ2-7
CDR3: ASSRTGGGEQY

length: 12
V: TRBV6-5
size: -
J: TRBJ1-1
CDR3: ASRGWTLGTEAF

length: 12
V: TRBV6-2/TRBV6-3
size: -
J: TRBJ1-1
CDR3: ASSYRTGGTEAF

length: 12
V: TRBV7-2
size: -
J: TRBJ2-7
CDR3: ASSSWTPVNEQY

length: 15
V: TRBV19
size: -
J: TRBJ2-1
CDR3: ASGGLAGVSSYNEQF

length: 15
V: TRBV4-1
size: -
J: TRBJ2-2
CDR3: ASSQRGQPQVGGELF

length: 15
V: TRBV28
size: -
J: TRBJ2-7
CDR3: ASSPGGLAGRTYEQY

length: 11
V: TRBV27
size: -
J: TRBJ2-7
CDR3: ASSFRSSYEQY

length: 12
V: TRBV6-5
size: -
J: TRBJ1-2
CDR3: ASSYVGTGGHYT

length: 14
V: TRBV27
size: -
J: TRBJ2-3
CDR3: ASSLGGLARTDTQY

length: 11
V: TRBV6-2/TRBV6-3
size: -
J: TRBJ2-7
CDR3: ASSYLGSYEQY

length: 14
V: TRBV6-1
size: once
J: TRBJ1-3
CDR3: ASSEQHPGQGYTIY

length: 13
V: TRBV14
size: -
J: TRBJ1-1
CDR3: ASSQLTGGNTEAF

length: 14
V: TRBV2
size: once
J: TRBJ2-5
CDR3: ASTATGLAGAETQY

length: 12
V: TRBV28
size: -
J: TRBJ2-1
CDR3: ASNLAGGLNEQF

length: 13
V: TRBV2
size: once
J: TRBJ1-4
CDR3: ASSPLQGGVEKLF

length: 12
V: TRBV2
size: few
J: TRBJ2-6
CDR3: ASSRDSGANVLT

length: 11
V: TRBV9
size: -
J: TRBJ2-2
CDR3: ASSVASGGELF

length: 12
V: TRBV9
size: -
J: TRBJ2-3
CDR3: ASQASGGTDTQY

length: 10
V: TRBV4-1
size: many
J: TRBJ2-7
CDR3: ASSQRQDEQY

length: 12
V: TRBV11-3
size: -
J: TRBJ2-7
CDR3: ASSIGTGGYEQY

length: 13
V: TRBV5-4
size: -
J: TRBJ1-4
CDR3: ASSLGGSGTEKLF

length: 12
V: TRBV28
size: once
J: TRBJ2-7
CDR3: ASSLYPGSYEQY

length: 17
V: TRBV21-1
size: -
J: TRBJ2-1
CDR3: ASSKLNGHNRDRGDEQF

length: 13
V: TRBV6-2/TRBV6-3
size: -
J: TRBJ2-7
CDR3: ASSYFPAGVGEQY

length: 12
V: TRBV28
size: -
J: TRBJ2-3
CDR3: ASTGPVGTDTQY

length: 14
V: TRBV6-4
size: -
J: TRBJ2-7
CDR3: ASTERTSGDTYEQY

length: 14
V: TRBV5-8
size: -
J: TRBJ2-6
CDR3: ASSLGSISGANVLT

length: 12
V: TRBV24-1
size: -
J: TRBJ2-5
CDR3: ATSDLDGQETQY

length: 16
V: TRBV4-1
size: -
J: TRBJ1-2
CDR3: ASSQGRRTGAQNYGYT

length: 13
V: TRBV7-2
size: -
J: TRBJ1-2
CDR3: ASSTGTGTYYGYT

length: 10
V: TRBV6-6
size: -
J: TRBJ1-1
CDR3: ASSRDGTEAF

length: 13
V: TRBV9
size: -
J: TRBJ2-3
CDR3: ASRPSGARTDTQY

length: 12
V: TRBV7-3
size: -
J: TRBJ2-2
CDR3: ASSRGSHTGELF

length: 13
V: TRBV30
size: -
J: TRBJ1-5
CDR3: AWSPTDRGNQPQH

length: 11
V: TRBV9
size: -
J: TRBJ1-1
CDR3: ASSVGGRESAF

length: 13
V: TRBV6-5
size: -
J: TRBJ2-3
CDR3: ASATRSLAGDTQY

length: 14
V: TRBV9
size: once
J: TRBJ2-3
CDR3: ASSVEVSAYPDTQY

length: 11
V: TRBV28
size: -
J: TRBJ2-7
CDR3: NRGRRFTYEQY

length: 13
V: TRBV28
size: -
J: TRBJ1-2
CDR3: ASSPTGKPNYGYT

length: 13
V: TRBV18
size: -
J: TRBJ2-7
CDR3: ASSLEGVGPYEQY

length: 16
V: TRBV5-6
size: -
J: TRBJ2-1
CDR3: ASSLLRDLGGGWNEQF

length: 12
V: TRBV3-1/TRBV3-2
size: -
J: TRBJ1-3
CDR3: ASSQAESGNTIY

length: 14
V: TRBV5-6
size: -
J: TRBJ2-7
CDR3: ASSGTGGGHRYEQY

length: 14
V: TRBV7-2
size: -
J: TRBJ2-2
CDR3: ASSSHRGQYTGELF

length: 13
V: TRBV7-2
size: -
J: TRBJ1-3
CDR3: ASSPDRISGNTIY

length: 14
V: TRBV5-4
size: -
J: TRBJ2-7
CDR3: ASSRPASTSVYEQY

length: 13
V: TRBV10-3
size: -
J: TRBJ2-3
CDR3: AISEGQGATDTQY